This is a list of T cell receptor beta chains from one sample in a study of T cell responses to AZD1222 COVID-19 vaccine. Here immunoSEQ multiplex PCR was the method, and the copy in TCRdb shows in-frame clones only, minus some. The table shows around 60,000 clones, with about 90% occurring only once. This sample comprised peripheral blood, obtained on day 0 of AZD1222 vaccination. These receptors came from an adult in good health. Each CDR3 is given with its conserved first and last residue. A D gene is named only where the DNA matches it firmly. The size entry is marked missing in some rows and otherwise reads once, few, many or a size class.

D gene	clone size	V gene	J gene	CDR3 protein	CDR3 DNA
TRBD1	NA	TRBV13	TRBJ1-5	CASSSPPGQGVLSNQPQHF	TGTGCCAGCAGCTCACCGCCGGGACAGGGGGTCTTAAGCAATCAGCCCCAGCATTTT
TRBD1	NA	TRBV5-1	TRBJ2-7	CASSLGPPGTGSHEQYF	TGCGCCAGCAGCTTGGGCCCCCCCGGGACAGGGAGTCACGAGCAGTACTTC
NA	few	TRBV19	TRBJ2-2	CASSWQKNTGELFF	TGTGCCAGTAGTTGGCAGAAAAACACCGGGGAGCTGTTTTTT
TRBD2	NA	TRBV6-5	TRBJ2-1	CASSYVLAGRNEQFF	TGTGCCAGCAGTTACGTCCTAGCGGGGAGGAATGAGCAGTTCTTC
NA	NA	TRBV3-1/TRBV3-2	TRBJ1-6	CASSQDSPLHF	TGTGCCAGCAGCCAAGATTCACCCCTCCACTTT
NA	NA	TRBV29-1	TRBJ1-1	CSVKDTEAFF	TGCAGCGTCAAGGACACTGAAGCTTTCTTT
NA	NA	TRBV21-1	TRBJ2-2	CASSTSTSTGANTGELFF	TGTGCCAGCAGCACCTCCACCTCGACAGGGGCAAACACCGGGGAGCTGTTTTTT
NA	NA	TRBV10-2	TRBJ1-6	CASSPGVGSPLHF	TGCGCCAGCAGCCCCGGAGTGGGATCACCCCTCCACTTT
NA	NA	TRBV18	TRBJ2-5	CASSPRDAKETQYF	TGTGCCAGCTCCCCTCGGGACGCAAAAGAGACCCAGTACTTC
NA	once	TRBV7-9	TRBJ1-2	CASSLDLGHGYTF	TGTGCCAGCAGCTTAGACCTAGGGCATGGCTACACCTTC
NA	NA	TRBV4-1	TRBJ1-1	CASSQERDTEAFF	TGCGCCAGCAGCCAAGAACGGGACACTGAAGCTTTCTTT
NA	NA	TRBV5-1	TRBJ1-6	CASSQFPTGSPLHF	TGCGCCAGCAGCCAGTTCCCGACGGGGTCACCCCTCCACTTT
NA	NA	TRBV11-2	TRBJ1-3	CASSLRSSGNTIYF	TGTGCCAGCAGCTTACGAAGCTCTGGAAACACCATATATTTT
NA	NA	TRBV6-4	TRBJ1-2	CASSARGRCPYGYTF	TGTGCCAGCAGCGCCCGAGGAAGGTGCCCCTATGGCTACACCTTC